The text below deals with one T cell receptor beta chain. The antigen is undetermined. Amplification of TCR beta CDR3 regions was performed using RNA transcripts as template. HTBI primers were used for first-round RT-PCR of the TCR CDR3. TCRdb re-called the multiplex PCR reads through MiXCR, storing one row per CDR3 protein. The sample includes 550,000 to 700,000 distinct CDR3 sequences, approximately 15% of them seen just once. The sample belongs to a study of T cells in Graves' hyperthyroidism and ophthalmopathy. General study points: Blood also carried most thyroid clonotypes expanded above 0.001. A 13 V-J model separated ophthalmopathy from stable hyperthyroidism.

The study included ophthalmopathy patients with Clinical Activity Score at least 3, NOSPECS grade at least 4 and duration under 3 months. The CDR3 has 16 amino acids. V shed 6 bases, J shed 5 bases, and the junction held 15 bases outside the gene matches. Germline values: CDR1 MDHEN, CDR2 SYDVKM. The chain uses TRBV28 and TRBJ2-5, with 7 bases aligning to TRBD2. Specimen: blood. The receptor was derived from a woman between 35 and 50 years old with Graves' ophthalmopathy. Written as DNA, the CDR3 is TGTGCCAGCAGCTTGGGGAGGGTGCGGTTCTGGGAGACCCAGTACTTC. As protein: CASSLGRVRFWETQYF. Supplemented by reference TRBV28 and TRBJ2-5, the full variable domain reads DVKVTQSSRYLVKRTGEKVFLECVQDMDHENMFWYRQDPGLGLRLIYFSYDVKMKEKGDIPEGYSVSREKKERFSLILESASTNQTSMYLCASSLGRVRFWETQYFGPGTRLLVL.